This TCR beta chain originates from a study of cytomegalovirus exposure and HLA in healthy donors. Study conclusions and caveats: Upon later analysis, HLA-associated TCR beta chains proved more clonally expanded than other, equally common chains.

The PCR was carried out with 60 Vbeta primers and 13 Jbeta primers. Original processing notes: An analysis performed later counted 60 million to 90 million unique TCR beta chains (approximately 11 million of them shared). The method was immunoSEQ multiplex PCR; TCRdb's version includes in-frame clones alone and lacks a portion of them. V, J and clone size reflect that table, while D and trimming were determined from the DNA. The data show some 85,000 clones, around 77% seen once. In the case of this clone: The antigen is not known.

The V gene end was trimmed by 5 bases and the J gene end by 0 bases; junction bases not matched to a gene: 7. CDR3 size: 16 residues. The V gene's germline CDR1 is SGHTA and CDR2 FQGNSA. Samples came from healthy bone marrow donors. The sequenced sample consisted of PBMCs. This receptor was taken from a man between 25 and 39 years old in good health and CMV-seronegative. This chain uses TRBV7-2 with TRBJ2-3; 8 bases fit TRBD1. The CDR3 reads CASSPRTGISTDTQYF. The DNA of the CDR3 is TGTGCCAGCAGCCCTCGGACAGGGATTAGCACAGATACGCAGTATTTT.